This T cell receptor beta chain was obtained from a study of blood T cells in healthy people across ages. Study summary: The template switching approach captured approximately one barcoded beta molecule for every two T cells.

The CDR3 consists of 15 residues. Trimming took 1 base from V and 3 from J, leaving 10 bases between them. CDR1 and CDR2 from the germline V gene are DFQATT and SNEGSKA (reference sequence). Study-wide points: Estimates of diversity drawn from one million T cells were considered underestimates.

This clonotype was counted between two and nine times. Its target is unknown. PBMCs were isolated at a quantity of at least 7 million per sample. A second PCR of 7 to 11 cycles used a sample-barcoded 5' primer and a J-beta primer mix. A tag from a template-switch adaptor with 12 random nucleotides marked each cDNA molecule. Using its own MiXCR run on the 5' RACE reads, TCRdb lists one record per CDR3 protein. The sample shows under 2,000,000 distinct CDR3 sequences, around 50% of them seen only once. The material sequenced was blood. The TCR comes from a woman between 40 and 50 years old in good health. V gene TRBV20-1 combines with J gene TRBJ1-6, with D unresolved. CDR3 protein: CSARGKAIYNSPLHF. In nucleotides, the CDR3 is TGCAGTGCTAGAGGAAAGGCCATCTATAATTCACCCCTCCACTTT.